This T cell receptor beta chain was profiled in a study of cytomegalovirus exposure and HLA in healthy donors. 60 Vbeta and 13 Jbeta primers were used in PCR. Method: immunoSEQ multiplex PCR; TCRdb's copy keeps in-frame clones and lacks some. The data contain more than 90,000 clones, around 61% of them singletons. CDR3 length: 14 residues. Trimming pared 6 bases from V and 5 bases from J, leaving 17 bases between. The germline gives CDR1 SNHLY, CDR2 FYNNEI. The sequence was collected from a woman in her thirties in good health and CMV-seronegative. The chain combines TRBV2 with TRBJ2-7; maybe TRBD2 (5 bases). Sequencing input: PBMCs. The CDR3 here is CASRPEATGHEQYF. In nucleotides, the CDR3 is TGTGCCAGCAGGCCGGAGGCCACCGGCCACGAGCAGTACTTC.